This T cell receptor (beta chain) was recorded in a study of T cells in Graves' hyperthyroidism and ophthalmopathy. Study-level findings and limits: In the analysis, a 13 V-J model separated ophthalmopathy from stable hyperthyroidism.

On this clonotype itself: The antigen is undetermined. One end of the junction varies from germline; a read error may be responsible.

The germline V gene has CDR1 SEHNR and CDR2 FQNEAQ (reference sequence). The CDR3 contains 16 residues. Amplification of TCR beta CDR3 regions was performed using RNA transcripts as template. First-round RT-PCR of the TCR CDR3 relied on the HTBI primer set. In TCRdb, the multiplex PCR reads were re-called with MiXCR into one record per CDR3 protein. The table shows hundreds of thousands of distinct CDR3 sequences, with 30% to 40% occurring only once. The genes are TRBV7-9 and TRBJ1-4; 8 nucleotides match TRBD1. This receptor was obtained from a woman aged 40 to 50 with Graves' hyperthyroidism. Sequencing was done on a sample of blood. The CDR3 is CASSQSGQGAEEKLFF. Written as DNA, the CDR3 is TGCGCCAGCAGCCAATCAGGACAGGGTGCAGAAGAAAAACTGTTTTTT.